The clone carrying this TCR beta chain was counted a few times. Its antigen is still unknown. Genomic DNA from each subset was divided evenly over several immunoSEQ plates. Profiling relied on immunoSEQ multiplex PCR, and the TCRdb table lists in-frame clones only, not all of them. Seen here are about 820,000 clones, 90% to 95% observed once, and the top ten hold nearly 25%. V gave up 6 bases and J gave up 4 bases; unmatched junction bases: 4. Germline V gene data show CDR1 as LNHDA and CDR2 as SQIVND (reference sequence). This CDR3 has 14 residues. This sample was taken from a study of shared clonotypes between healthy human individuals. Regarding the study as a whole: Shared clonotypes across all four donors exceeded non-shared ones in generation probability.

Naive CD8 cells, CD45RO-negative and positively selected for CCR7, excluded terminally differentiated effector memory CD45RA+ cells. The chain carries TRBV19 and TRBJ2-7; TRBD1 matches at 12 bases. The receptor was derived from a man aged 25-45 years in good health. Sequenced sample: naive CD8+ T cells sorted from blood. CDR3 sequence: CASRGTGGIYEQYF. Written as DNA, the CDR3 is TGTGCCAGTAGGGGGACAGGGGGCATATACGAGCAGTACTTC.